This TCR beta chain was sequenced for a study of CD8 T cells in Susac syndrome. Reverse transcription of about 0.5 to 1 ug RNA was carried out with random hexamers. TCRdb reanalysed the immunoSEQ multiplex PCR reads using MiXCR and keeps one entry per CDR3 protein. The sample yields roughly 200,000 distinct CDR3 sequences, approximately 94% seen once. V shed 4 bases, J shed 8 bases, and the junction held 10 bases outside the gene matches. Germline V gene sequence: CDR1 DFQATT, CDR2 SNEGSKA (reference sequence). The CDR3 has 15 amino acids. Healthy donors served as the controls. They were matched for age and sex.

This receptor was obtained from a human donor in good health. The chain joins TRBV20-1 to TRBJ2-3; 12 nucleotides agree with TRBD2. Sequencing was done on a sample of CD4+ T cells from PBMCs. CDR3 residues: CSATPSGRVLSTQYF. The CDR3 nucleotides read TGCAGTGCTACCCCTAGCGGGAGGGTCCTTAGTACGCAGTATTTT.